The T cell receptor (beta chain) described here comes from a study of cytomegalovirus exposure and HLA in healthy donors. It was with 60 Vbeta and 13 Jbeta primers that the PCR ran. The assay was immunoSEQ multiplex PCR, and TCRdb's table has in-frame clones only and misses some. The data contain roughly 110,000 clones, around three quarters of them singletons. About this clone: Its specificity is unknown.

Trimming cost V 3 bases and J 5 bases, with 5 bases left between them. CDR3 length: 11 residues. From germline, CDR1 is SGHDN and CDR2 FVKESK. Study-level findings and limits: In a later analysis, the majority of CMV-associated beta chains seemingly showed HLA restriction.

The chain has TRBV14 and TRBJ2-7; D is unresolved. The sequencing input was PBMCs. This TCR was recovered from a male donor in good health and CMV-seronegative. CDR3 coding DNA: TGTGCCAGCAGCCAGCGTCACGAGCAGTACTTC. Amino acids: CASSQRHEQYF.